The clone carrying this TCR beta chain was seen just once. This sample is part of a study of blood T cell dynamics during melanoma immunotherapy. Assay: immunoSEQ multiplex PCR; the TCRdb copy retains only in-frame clones and omits some. The sample has about 22,000 clones, roughly 91% seen once. Time point meaning: pre-treatment baseline. Germline CDR1 reads MNHNS; CDR2 reads SASEGT. The CDR3 is made up of 12 amino acids. The V segment lost 10 bases and the J segment 6 bases; nucleotides outside the gene matches: 5. The clonotype comes from a human donor with melanoma. The rearrangement joins TRBV6-1 to TRBJ1-2, with 10 bases matching TRBD1. Specimen: blood, collected from a patient treated with checkpoint blockade. The CDR3 here is CATRDRGHGYTF. CDR3 bases: TGTGCCACCAGGGACAGGGGCCATGGCTACACCTTC.